This entry features one TCR beta chain sequence. Its antigen is still unknown. Repertoires were generated with immunoSEQ multiplex PCR, while TCRdb's copy carries only in-frame clones and drops some. The data contain 9,900 or so clones, around 78% of them seen just once; the ten biggest clones take up around 5%. The sample originates from a study of immune evolution from preneoplasia to lung adenocarcinoma. Study conclusions and caveats: Top clone frequencies peaked in normal lung, apparently declining through invasive adenocarcinoma. Later-stage lesions seemingly showed higher T cell density and diversity than normal lung.

The CDR3 spans 15 residues. Germline V gene sequence: CDR1 SGHNT, CDR2 YYREEE (reference sequence). V was clipped by 0 bases and J by 4 bases, with 10 bases between them. Patient tissue came from resections in Japan or China, 2014–2017. Sequenced input: FFPE minimally invasive lung adenocarcinoma tissue. This sequence joins TRBV5-4 and TRBJ2-2; D unresolved. The receptor comes from a person aged 65 to 85 with lung adenocarcinoma. CDR3 protein: CASSLGAISTGELFF. The CDR3 bases are TGTGCCAGCAGCTTGGGGGCGATAAGCACCGGGGAGCTGTTTTTT. Full variable domain (rest looked up from reference TRBV5-4 and TRBJ2-2): ETGVTQSPTHLIKTRGQQVTLRCSSQSGHNTVSWYQQALGQGPQFIFQYYREEENGRGNFPPRFSGLQFPNYSSELNVNALELDDSALYLCASSLGAISTGELFFGEGSRLTVL.